This is a list of T cell receptor beta chains from one sample in a study of PD-1 blockade in mismatch repair-deficient tumors. Here immunoSEQ multiplex PCR was the method, and the copy in TCRdb shows in-frame clones only, minus some. The table records 100,000 or so clones, 82% of them present only once. Specimen: peripheral blood, collected roughly 35 weeks after starting pembrolizumab. The receptors were sampled from an adult with mismatch repair-deficient cancer. Both conserved end residues are part of each CDR3. D genes are given only for firm matches. Not every row has a clone size; where given, it reads once, few, many or a size class.

J gene | V gene | D gene | clone size | CDR3 protein | CDR3 DNA
TRBJ2-7 | TRBV11-3 | TRBD2 | . | CASSPTGTSGRYEQYF | TGTGCCAGCAGCCCTACCGGGACTAGCGGACGGTACGAGCAGTACTTC
TRBJ2-7 | TRBV6-1 | . | . | CASSERRVEQYF | TGTGCCAGCAGTGAAAGGAGAGTCGAGCAGTACTTC
TRBJ2-2 | TRBV19 | . | . | CASVPAMGGELFF | TGTGCCAGTGTACCGGCGATGGGCGGGGAGCTGTTTTTT
TRBJ2-5 | TRBV18 | . | . | CASSLPPLQETQYF | TGTGCCAGCTCACTCCCCCCGCTCCAAGAGACCCAGTACTTC
TRBJ2-7 | TRBV30 | . | . | CAWRSSYEQYF | TGTGCCTGGAGGTCCTCCTACGAGCAGTACTTC
TRBJ2-5 | TRBV7-3 | . | . | CASSLVGQETQYF | TGTGCCAGCAGCTTGGTGGGGCAAGAGACCCAGTACTTC
TRBJ2-6 | TRBV5-1 | . | few | CASSLAGLTGANVLTF | TGCGCCAGCAGCTTGGCCGGATTAACTGGGGCCAACGTCCTGACTTTC
TRBJ2-5 | TRBV30 | TRBD1 | . | CAGETGLGETQYF | TGTGCCGGAGAGACAGGGTTAGGTGAGACCCAGTACTTC
TRBJ2-7 | TRBV25-1 | TRBD2 | . | CASSDQLAGGYEQYF | TGTGCCAGCAGTGATCAACTAGCGGGGGGCTACGAGCAGTACTTC
TRBJ1-2 | TRBV6-6 | . | . | CASSYQENYGYTF | TGTGCCAGCAGTTACCAAGAGAACTATGGCTACACCTTC
TRBJ1-5 | TRBV7-2 | . | . | CASSSGAGNQPQHF | TGTGCCAGCAGCTCGGGGGCCGGGAATCAGCCCCAGCATTTT
TRBJ2-3 | TRBV11-2 | . | . | CASSLSGGMTDTQYF | TGTGCCAGCAGCTTAAGCGGCGGGATGACAGATACGCAGTATTTT
TRBJ2-1 | TRBV7-2 | TRBD2 | . | CASSEAGTSGSYEQFF | TGTGCCAGCAGCGAAGCCGGGACTAGCGGGAGCTATGAGCAGTTCTTC
TRBJ1-2 | TRBV13 | . | . | CASSPDINGYTF | TGTGCCAGCAGCCCCGACATAAATGGCTACACCTTC
TRBJ2-7 | TRBV29-1 | . | . | CSVEMGNSYEQYF | TGCAGCGTTGAAATGGGAAACTCCTACGAGCAGTACTTC
TRBJ1-1 | TRBV5-1 | . | . | CASSLNPGGQMNTEAFF | TGCGCCAGCAGCCTAAACCCGGGGGGACAAATGAACACTGAAGCTTTCTTT
TRBJ2-1 | TRBV5-1 | . | . | CASSLGHDADEQFF | TGCGCCAGCAGCCTGGGCCACGATGCGGATGAGCAGTTCTTC
TRBJ1-4 | TRBV30 | . | . | CACARFNEKLFF | TGTGCCTGTGCGAGATTTAATGAAAAACTGTTTTTT
TRBJ1-2 | TRBV29-1 | . | . | CSVEFGQNYGYTF | TGCAGCGTTGAGTTTGGACAGAACTATGGCTACACCTTC
TRBJ2-1 | TRBV5-4 | TRBD1 | . | CASSLVGTGNNEQFF | TGTGCCAGCAGCTTGGTTGGGACAGGGAACAATGAGCAGTTCTTC
TRBJ2-1 | TRBV11-3 | TRBD2 | . | CASSLGRGGRTSGIHNEQFF | TGTGCCAGCAGCTTAGGTAGAGGGGGCCGGACTAGCGGGATTCACAATGAGCAGTTCTTC
TRBJ2-7 | TRBV5-8 | . | . | CASSLVPPDYEQYF | TGTGCCAGCAGCTTGGTCCCTCCCGACTACGAGCAGTACTTC
TRBJ2-3 | TRBV5-1 | TRBD2 | . | CASSKGTSGSFTDTQYF | TGCGCCAGCAGCAAAGGGACTAGCGGGAGTTTCACAGATACGCAGTATTTT
TRBJ2-1 | TRBV7-3 | . | . | CASSLGFHNEQFF | TGTGCCAGCAGCTTGGGTTTCCACAATGAGCAGTTCTTC
TRBJ2-1 | TRBV7-8 | TRBD2 | once | CASSKGLAGANYNEQFF | TGTGCCAGCAGCAAAGGACTAGCGGGAGCCAACTACAATGAGCAGTTCTTC
TRBJ1-5 | TRBV18 | . | . | CASSPYSGEGGNQPQHF | TGTGCCAGCTCACCATATAGCGGGGAAGGGGGCAATCAGCCCCAGCATTTT
TRBJ2-5 | TRBV5-4 | . | . | CASSLNREETQYF | TGTGCCAGCAGCTTAAACAGGGAAGAGACCCAGTACTTC
TRBJ2-7 | TRBV4-1 | TRBD2 | . | CASSQPSGRKSYEQYF | TGCGCCAGCAGCCAACCTAGCGGGAGGAAATCCTACGAGCAGTACTTC
TRBJ2-1 | TRBV27 | TRBD2 | . | CASYLAGVSGEQFF | TGTGCCAGCTACCTAGCGGGAGTTAGTGGTGAGCAGTTCTTC
TRBJ1-3 | TRBV10-2 | . | . | CASSDWTARGSGNTIYF | TGCGCCAGCAGTGATTGGACAGCGCGCGGCTCTGGAAACACCATATATTTT
TRBJ2-7 | TRBV23-1 | . | . | CASSLHHGPAYEQYF | TGCGCCAGCAGTCTTCATCATGGGCCTGCCTACGAGCAGTACTTC
TRBJ1-2 | TRBV6-1 | . | . | CASSLTRGPNYGYTF | TGTGCCAGCAGTCTGACCAGGGGCCCTAACTATGGCTACACCTTC
TRBJ2-1 | TRBV4-1 | TRBD2 | . | CASSQEPRTSGSDNEQFF | TGCGCCAGCAGCCAAGAACCCCGGACTAGCGGGAGTGACAATGAGCAGTTCTTC
TRBJ1-2 | TRBV4-1 | TRBD1 | few | CASSQVDRRDYGYTF | TGCGCCAGCAGCCAAGTGGACAGGAGAGACTATGGCTACACCTTC
TRBJ1-1 | TRBV5-4 | . | . | CASSTEVVPEAFF | TGTGCCAGCAGCACCGAGGTAGTCCCTGAAGCTTTCTTT
TRBJ2-7 | TRBV18 | . | . | CASSPESTGFEQYF | TGTGCCAGCTCACCTGAGAGCACAGGGTTTGAGCAGTACTTC
TRBJ2-7 | TRBV28 | TRBD2 | . | CASSGLAGIGISYEQYF | TGTGCCAGCAGCGGACTAGCGGGAATAGGGATCTCCTACGAGCAGTACTTC
TRBJ1-2 | TRBV4-3 | . | . | CASSQGRGSPYYGYTF | TGCGCCAGCAGCCAAGGGAGGGGGTCCCCCTACTATGGCTACACCTTC
TRBJ2-5 | TRBV11-1 | TRBD1 | . | CASSPGTVYQETQYF | TGTGCCAGCAGCCCTGGGACAGTTTACCAAGAGACCCAGTACTTC
TRBJ1-1 | TRBV7-9 | . | . | CASSFPPGITEAFF | TGTGCCAGCAGCTTCCCGCCAGGGATCACTGAAGCTTTCTTT
TRBJ1-1 | TRBV14 | . | . | CASSQGAYTEAFF | TGTGCCAGCAGCCAAGGAGCCTACACTGAAGCTTTCTTT
TRBJ2-7 | TRBV7-8 | . | . | CASSFMAATTYEQYF | TGTGCCAGCAGCTTTATGGCGGCTACAACCTACGAGCAGTACTTC
TRBJ1-1 | TRBV27 | TRBD1 | many | CASRPRGGSGNTEAFF | TGTGCCAGCCGTCCCAGGGGGGGGTCTGGGAACACTGAAGCTTTCTTT
TRBJ2-1 | TRBV29-1 | . | . | CSVEQASSFSGEQFF | TGCAGCGTTGAACAAGCCTCGTCCTTCAGCGGTGAGCAGTTCTTC
TRBJ2-7 | TRBV10-3 | . | . | CAISADGVSYEQYF | TGTGCCATCAGTGCCGACGGGGTATCCTACGAGCAGTACTTC
TRBJ2-7 | TRBV11-2 | TRBD2 | . | CASSLSSGSNYEQYF | TGTGCCAGCAGCTTATCTAGCGGGAGTAACTACGAGCAGTACTTC
TRBJ2-5 | TRBV7-2 | . | . | CASSLISGFVKETQYF | TGTGCCAGCAGCTTAATTAGCGGCTTCGTAAAGGAGACCCAGTACTTC
TRBJ1-2 | TRBV7-2 | . | . | CASRGERTNYGYTF | TGTGCCAGCAGGGGGGAGAGGACTAACTATGGCTACACCTTC
TRBJ2-1 | TRBV6-5 | TRBD1 | . | CASSLGRQGAREQFF | TGTGCCAGCAGTCTCGGGCGACAGGGGGCGAGGGAGCAGTTCTTC
TRBJ2-1 | TRBV7-6 | . | . | CASSPVRSGENEQFF | TGTGCCAGCAGCCCAGTTCGGAGTGGTGAGAATGAGCAGTTCTTC
TRBJ2-7 | TRBV6-5 | . | . | CASSSAILSYEQYF | TGTGCCAGCAGTTCCGCGATCCTCTCCTACGAGCAGTACTTC
TRBJ1-1 | TRBV19 | . | . | CASSIQGSTEAFF | TGTGCCAGTAGTATACAGGGAAGCACTGAAGCTTTCTTT
TRBJ1-1 | TRBV2 | . | . | CASSDVTGNTEAFF | TGTGCCAGCAGTGATGTGACGGGGAACACTGAAGCTTTCTTT
TRBJ1-1 | TRBV7-9 | . | . | CASSFEQPNTEAFF | TGTGCCAGCAGCTTTGAACAACCGAACACTGAAGCTTTCTTT
TRBJ2-1 | TRBV2 | TRBD1 | . | CASLGQYNEQFF | TGTGCCAGCTTGGGACAGTACAATGAGCAGTTCTTC
TRBJ2-7 | TRBV2 | . | . | CATSRAVYEQYF | TGTGCCACCTCTCGGGCGGTCTACGAGCAGTACTTC
TRBJ2-3 | TRBV6-1 | TRBD1 | once | CASRGTGGTTDTQYF | TGTGCCAGCAGGGGGACAGGGGGTACGACAGATACGCAGTATTTT
TRBJ2-1 | TRBV14 | TRBD2 | . | CASSSLSGSSYNEQFF | TGTGCCAGCAGCTCCCTTAGCGGGAGTTCCTACAATGAGCAGTTCTTC
TRBJ2-3 | TRBV5-1 | TRBD2 | . | CASSLRASGRPGTDTQYF | TGCGCCAGCAGCTTGCGGGCTAGCGGGAGGCCCGGCACAGATACGCAGTATTTT
TRBJ2-7 | TRBV2 | TRBD1 | . | CASSEMAGGSHEQYF | TGTGCCAGCAGTGAAATGGCAGGGGGTTCCCACGAGCAGTACTTC